This T cell receptor (beta chain) stems from a study of CD8 T cells in Susac syndrome. cDNA came from around 0.5 to 1 ug RNA primed by random hexamers. A multiplex approach, immunoSEQ multiplex PCR, amplified TCR beta CDR3 across 54 Vbeta and 13 Jbeta. TCRdb independently ran MiXCR on the immunoSEQ multiplex PCR reads; one entry per CDR3 protein. Of 100,000 to 150,000 distinct CDR3 sequences in the sample, about 95% were seen once. CD8+ and CD4+ T cells from blood underwent TCR beta sequencing. Matched for age and sex, the controls were healthy donors. Overall study findings and caveats: It was acknowledged in the study that its TCR sequencing and HLA analysis involved a relatively small number of individuals.

The CDR3 is made up of 13 amino acids. Per the germline V gene, CDR1 is SEHNR and CDR2 is FQNEAQ (reference sequence). V dropped 2 bases and J dropped 6 bases, with 11 bases sitting between them. With respect to this clonotype: Its antigen is undetermined.

This sequence joins TRBV7-9 and TRBJ2-7; D perhaps matches TRBD2 (7 bases). The source is a human donor in good health. Sample: CD4+ T cells from PBMCs. Here the CDR3 reads CASSLRGGAEQYF. CDR3 bases: TGTGCCAGCAGCTTACGAGGGGGGGCCGAGCAGTACTTC. Together with reference TRBV7-9 and TRBJ2-7, the CDR3 gives the full variable domain: DTGVSQNPRHKITKRGQNVTFRCDPISEHNRLYWYRQTLGQGPEFLTYFQNEAQLEKSRLLSDRFSAERPKGSFSTLEIQRTEQGDSAMYLCASSLRGGAEQYFGPGTRLTVT.